Sequencing of this T cell receptor beta chain was carried out in a study of T-cell reconstitution after alpha-beta-depleted transplantation in children (dated by TCRdb to the mid-2010s). Concerning the study at large: Using TCR repertoire profiling, the study followed T-cell immune reconstitution in a quantitative way in children after TCRalphabeta/CD19-depleted allogeneic hematopoietic cell transplantation.

The germline V gene supplies CDR1 SGDLS and CDR2 YYNGEE. V trim: 3 bases; J trim: 5 bases; unmatched bases: 13. The cysteine opens and the phenylalanine closes a CDR3 of 18 amino acids. Only the CDR3 portion is preserved as DNA: 54 bases, with reading frame beginning at the first base. What the work shows at the level of the full study, not this receptor alone: Over subsequent months, a decline in hyperexpanded clone frequencies was noted, and after one year, T-cell counts and TCRbeta diversity were mostly ascribed to newly produced T cells. In some patients, the high TCRbeta diversity seen at day 60 was put down to recipient T cells and intrathymic progenitors that had survived conditioning. About two months after transplant, the apparently early recovery of alphabetaT-cell counts reportedly depended on just several hundred clones that had expanded rapidly and came from non-depleted graft cells.

This specimen's treatment or condition label, interpreted: allogeneic hematopoietic cell transplantation with graft depleted of TCRalphabeta T cells and CD19 B cells. The transplant recipients were children given TCRalphabeta/CD19-depleted allogeneic hematopoietic cell grafts. This clonotype showed up many times. Its antigen is still unknown. Within one base of it there is no much larger clone, and no base qualities were kept. Library creation used PCR. The sequencer was an Illumina HiSeq 2500. TCR libraries were prepared with molecular barcoding, using unique molecular identifiers to normalize TCRbeta repertoire quantification. In TCRdb, the public reads were trimmed at Q25 with fastp and aligned with MiXCR, with productive beta chains retained. Merged by CDR3 protein, the rows form single entries marked with the most common genes and DNA. This sample gives 700,000 to 950,000 distinct CDR3 sequences in total; around 17% of them show up just once. The leading ten clones occupy approximately 5% of the sample.

The source material was PBMCs, mostly from graft donor cells, sampled 360 days after TCRalphabeta/CD19-depleted stem cell transplant. The rearrangement combines TRBV9 with TRBJ2-2, with 10 bases matching TRBD2. This TCR derives from a male patient between 10 and 17 years old who had a stem cell transplant for acute lymphoblastic leukemia, so the T cells may come from the graft donor. CDR3 protein: CASSAPGLATIRTGELFF. The nucleotide sequence is given as TGTGCCAGCAGCGCGCCGGGACTAGCGACGATTAGGACCGGGGAGCTGTTTTTT.